A selection of T cell receptor beta chains follows, all from one sample in a study of T cell repertoires in cytomegalovirus infection. These TCRs' antigens remain unknown. One entry per CDR3 protein results from TCRdb running MiXCR on the reads. The data hold about 700,000 distinct CDR3 sequences, with 30% to 40% observed a single time. This sample comprised cultured PBMCs, obtained from culture after CMV antigen stimulation. Receptor source: a human donor in good health (CMV status not recorded). Some clones in this sample may be carry-over from other donors' samples. Both conserved end residues are part of each CDR3. A D gene is named only where the DNA matches it firmly. Expanded clones are given a class, and other clones once, few, many or no size at all.

d_gene: TRBD2; j_gene: TRBJ2-3; v_gene: TRBV20-1; abundance: -; CDR3aa: CSATPTSGYTDTQYF; CDR3nt: TGCAGTGCTACCCCGACTAGCGGATACACAGATACGCAGTATTTT
d_gene: TRBD1; j_gene: TRBJ1-5; v_gene: TRBV19; abundance: -; CDR3aa: CASSIWWDSFNQPQHF; CDR3nt: TGTGCCAGTAGTATTTGGTGGGACAGTTTCAATCAGCCCCAGCATTTT
d_gene: -; j_gene: TRBJ1-1; v_gene: TRBV6-1; abundance: -; CDR3aa: CASSEATNTEAFF; CDR3nt: TGTGCCAGCAGTGAAGCGACGAACACTGAAGCTTTCTTT
d_gene: -; j_gene: TRBJ1-6; v_gene: TRBV18; abundance: -; CDR3aa: CASSLRGATGGSPLHF; CDR3nt: TGTGCCAGCTCCCTAAGGGGGGCGACCGGTGGTTCACCCCTCCACTTT
d_gene: TRBD1; j_gene: TRBJ2-7; v_gene: TRBV6-6; abundance: few; CDR3aa: CASSWGQGANEQYF; CDR3nt: TGTGCCAGCAGTTGGGGACAGGGGGCTAACGAGCAGTACTTC
d_gene: -; j_gene: TRBJ2-7; v_gene: TRBV4-3; abundance: few; CDR3aa: CASSQVPGGETYEQYF; CDR3nt: TGCGCCAGCAGCCAAGTCCCGGGCGGGGAAACCTACGAGCAGTACTTC
d_gene: TRBD1; j_gene: TRBJ2-2; v_gene: TRBV7-2; abundance: -; CDR3aa: CASSLAGQGSPAGELFF; CDR3nt: TGTGCCAGCAGCTTAGCGGGACAGGGTTCCCCGGCCGGGGAGCTGTTTTTT
d_gene: -; j_gene: TRBJ1-2; v_gene: TRBV4-1; abundance: -; CDR3aa: CASSQVRDGYGYTF; CDR3nt: TGCGCCAGCAGCCAAGTACGCGACGGCTATGGCTACACCTTC
d_gene: -; j_gene: TRBJ2-6; v_gene: TRBV19; abundance: few; CDR3aa: CASSNWAPGANVLTF; CDR3nt: TGTGCCAGTAGTAATTGGGCTCCTGGGGCCAACGTCCTGACTTTC
d_gene: TRBD1; j_gene: TRBJ2-6; v_gene: TRBV12-3/TRBV12-4; abundance: once; CDR3aa: CASRPQGAVGANVLTF; CDR3nt: TGTGCCAGCAGGCCGCAGGGGGCCGTGGGGGCCAACGTCCTGACTTTC
d_gene: TRBD1; j_gene: TRBJ1-1; v_gene: TRBV7-4; abundance: few; CDR3aa: CASSQGQGLATEAFF; CDR3nt: TGTGCCAGCAGCCAAGGACAGGGACTCGCCACTGAAGCTTTCTTT
d_gene: -; j_gene: TRBJ1-5; v_gene: TRBV18; abundance: -; CDR3aa: CASSPPRVPGMGNQPQHF; CDR3nt: TGTGCCAGCTCACCACCGAGGGTTCCGGGGATGGGCAATCAGCCCCAGCATTTT
d_gene: TRBD1; j_gene: TRBJ2-5; v_gene: TRBV10-3; abundance: -; CDR3aa: CAISGDRADETQYF; CDR3nt: TGTGCCATCAGTGGGGACAGGGCCGACGAGACCCAGTACTTC
d_gene: -; j_gene: TRBJ2-3; v_gene: TRBV7-9; abundance: -; CDR3aa: CASSLVSSSDTQYF; CDR3nt: TGTGCCAGCAGCTTAGTCAGCTCCTCAGATACGCAGTATTTT
d_gene: -; j_gene: TRBJ2-7; v_gene: TRBV12-3/TRBV12-4; abundance: -; CDR3aa: CASTRGGAGNSYEQYF; CDR3nt: TGTGCCAGCACCAGAGGAGGAGCGGGTAACTCCTACGAGCAGTACTTC
d_gene: TRBD2; j_gene: TRBJ2-3; v_gene: TRBV6-8; abundance: -; CDR3aa: CASSYRTSGHPGRDTQYF; CDR3nt: TGTGCCAGCAGTTACCGAACTAGCGGACACCCCGGGCGGGATACGCAGTATTTT